These T cell receptor beta chains were read from a single sample in a study of blood T cell repertoires in COVID-19. Data came from immunoSEQ multiplex PCR; TCRdb stores just in-frame clones and leaves some out. The sample records fewer than 300,000 clones, around 87% being singletons. The sample consisted of peripheral blood. The receptor set was obtained from a woman aged 45-65 years with acute or convalescent COVID-19. Each CDR3 is given with its conserved first and last residue. D genes are given only for firm matches. Some rows mark clone size as missing; the rest say once, few, many or name a class of expanded clone.

clone_size	v_call	cdr3_length	d_call	j_call	cdr3_aa	cdr3_nt
NA	TRBV3-1/TRBV3-2	14	NA	TRBJ1-1	CASSHVSLNTEAFF	TGTGCCAGCAGCCATGTTTCCTTGAACACTGAAGCTTTCTTT
NA	TRBV29-1	14	NA	TRBJ1-2	CSVEDRAAGKGYTF	TGCAGCGTTGAAGATCGGGCGGCAGGGAAGGGCTACACCTTC
NA	TRBV30	14	NA	TRBJ1-5	CAWGRQYENQPQHF	TGTGCCTGGGGAAGACAGTATGAAAATCAGCCCCAGCATTTT
once	TRBV7-3	15	NA	TRBJ1-1	CASSLTWRLNTEAFF	TGTGCCAGCAGCTTAACTTGGCGGCTAAACACTGAAGCTTTCTTT
NA	TRBV7-2	15	TRBD1	TRBJ2-5	CASSTQGGMGETQYF	TGTGCCAGCAGCACACAGGGGGGTATGGGAGAGACCCAGTACTTC
once	TRBV5-4	20	TRBD2	TRBJ2-3	CASSLALGSGRAGETDTQYF	TGTGCCAGCAGCTTGGCCTTGGGTAGCGGGAGGGCCGGGGAGACAGATACGCAGTATTTT
NA	TRBV28	16	TRBD1	TRBJ1-2	CASSFTGTGSNYGYTF	TGTGCCAGCAGTTTTACCGGGACAGGGTCCAACTATGGCTACACCTTC
once	TRBV10-3	14	TRBD2	TRBJ2-7	CAISWTSGSDEQYF	TGTGCCATCAGCTGGACTAGCGGGAGTGACGAGCAGTACTTC
NA	TRBV19	15	NA	TRBJ1-5	CASSIDRGRSQPQHF	TGTGCCAGTAGTATAGATAGGGGCAGGTCTCAGCCCCAGCATTTT
NA	TRBV6-5	14	TRBD1	TRBJ2-7	CATRQGAVNYEQYF	TGTGCCACCCGACAGGGGGCCGTAAACTACGAGCAGTACTTC
NA	TRBV7-8	14	NA	TRBJ1-2	CASSLDPFSDGYTF	TGTGCCAGCAGCTTAGATCCATTTTCGGATGGCTACACCTTC
NA	TRBV3-1/TRBV3-2	12	NA	TRBJ1-2	CASSQDVGPVTF	TGTGCCAGCAGCCAAGATGTGGGGCCGGTGACCTTC
NA	TRBV4-1	16	TRBD2	TRBJ2-1	CASSQAQRGSYNEQFF	TGCGCCAGCAGCCAAGCCCAGCGGGGCTCCTACAATGAGCAGTTCTTC
NA	TRBV7-8	14	NA	TRBJ1-1	CASSTSGGNTEAFF	TGTGCCAGCAGCACCTCAGGAGGGAACACTGAAGCTTTCTTT
NA	TRBV5-1	18	TRBD1	TRBJ1-1	CASSLSRDRGFWNTEAFF	TGCGCCAGCAGCTTGAGCCGGGACAGGGGATTTTGGAACACTGAAGCTTTCTTT
NA	TRBV15	14	NA	TRBJ2-7	CATSREPGYWEQYF	TGTGCCACCAGCAGAGAACCAGGGTATTGGGAGCAGTACTTC
once	TRBV7-9	12	NA	TRBJ1-1	CASSYRVSEAFF	TGTGCCAGCAGTTACCGGGTGTCTGAAGCTTTCTTT
NA	TRBV3-1/TRBV3-2	14	NA	TRBJ1-1	CASSYTRDHPEAFF	TGTGCCAGCAGCTATACCCGGGATCACCCAGAGGCTTTCTTT
NA	TRBV6-1	14	TRBD1	TRBJ2-1	CASSEDRLNNEQFF	TGTGCCAGCAGTGAGGACAGGTTGAACAATGAGCAGTTCTTC
NA	TRBV27	13	NA	TRBJ2-1	CASSPGLGTEQFF	TGTGCCAGCAGCCCGGGACTGGGGACTGAGCAGTTCTTC
NA	TRBV28	13	NA	TRBJ2-5	CASSEQGEETQYF	TGTGCCAGCAGTGAACAGGGAGAAGAGACCCAGTACTTC
NA	TRBV27	14	TRBD1	TRBJ2-3	CATSGTASTDTQYF	TGTGCCACCTCCGGGACAGCTAGCACAGATACGCAGTATTTT